A single sample gave rise to the 26 T cell receptor beta chains below, sequenced in a study of blood T cell repertoires in COVID-19. TCRdb's copy holds only in-frame clones and misses some; the assay was immunoSEQ multiplex PCR. The sample has 350,000 to 400,000 clones; roughly 84% are singletons. Specimen: PBMCs or T cells enriched from blood (not recorded which). These receptors were obtained from a woman aged 25 to 39 who had recovered from COVID-19.

This clone was detected once. V and J are TRBV6-5 and TRBJ1-5; 7 bases are shared with TRBD1. Trimming removed 8 bases from V and 2 bases from J; junction bases left unmatched: 6. The CDR3 runs 14 residues. Germline loops: CDR1 MNHEY, CDR2 SVGAGI. The CDR3 loop is CASEAGTGNQPQHF. The CDR3 nucleotides are TGTGCCAGCGAGGCCGGGACAGGCAATCAGCCCCAGCATTTT.

V is TRBV27 and J is TRBJ2-7, with D perhaps matching TRBD1 (5 bases). The ends were cut back, 2 bases at V and 3 bases at J, with 14 bases in the middle. Germline CDR1 is MNHEY and CDR2 is SMNVEV (reference sequence). There are 15 residues in the CDR3. CDR3 residues: CASSLDDSLNYEQYF. The CDR3 DNA reads as TGTGCCAGCAGTTTAGACGACAGCCTCAACTACGAGCAGTACTTC.

The V call is TRBV7-2, the J call TRBJ1-3; perhaps TRBD1 as D (5 bases). Germline CDR1 SGHTA, CDR2 FQGNSA. CDR3 length equals 16 residues. V dropped 0 bases and J dropped 2 bases, with 11 bases sitting between them. CDR3 loop: CASSLARGVAGNTIYF. CDR3 in DNA: TGTGCCAGCAGCTTAGCGCGGGGGGTGGCTGGAAACACCATATATTTT.

The J gene is TRBJ2-7, the V gene TRBV7-3; TRBD2 might be the D (6 bases). The CDR3 loop spans 13 amino acids. V was clipped by 5 bases and J by 6 bases, with 14 bases between them. CDR1 and CDR2 (germline): SGHTA, FQGTGA. The CDR3 bases are TGTGCCAGCAGCACTAACTTCGGGGGCGAGCAGTACTTC. It codes for CASSTNFGGEQYF.

CDR3 residues: CASSLDDRIADTQYF. The DNA of the CDR3 is TGTGCCAGCAGTTTGGACGACAGAATCGCAGATACGCAGTATTTT. This chain links TRBV28 with TRBJ2-3; D might be TRBD1 (5 bases). There are 15 residues in the CDR3. Germline CDR1 is MDHEN and CDR2 is SYDVKM. V gave up 3 bases and J gave up 4 bases, with 14 bases separating them.

This chain joins TRBV18 and TRBJ2-7; D possibly corresponds to TRBD1 (5 bases). Germline CDR1 reads KGHSH; CDR2 reads LQKENI. V lost 0 bases to trimming and J lost 3 bases, with 12 bases between them. The CDR3 consists of 15 residues. CDR3 protein: CASSPPSRVSYEQYF. The CDR3 bases are TGTGCCAGCTCACCACCGAGCAGGGTCAGCTACGAGCAGTACTTC.

This clone was seen just once. The chain carries TRBV28 and TRBJ1-4; possible D gene TRBD1, 6 bases. Germline-derived CDR1 and CDR2 are MDHEN and SYDVKM. The CDR3 totals 16 residues. Trimming cost V 6 bases and J 1 base, with 15 bases left between them. The CDR3, as DNA: TGTGCCAGCAGCTACCTAGGGGGTCAAACTAATGAAAAACTGTTTTTT. As protein: CASSYLGGQTNEKLFF.

The chain links TRBV7-2 to TRBJ1-5; 11 nucleotides align to TRBD1. The CDR3 consists of 15 residues. Germline CDR1 SGHTA, CDR2 FQGNSA. V lost 5 bases, J lost 6 bases, and 6 bases stayed unmatched. DNA for the CDR3: TGTGCCAGCAGCCGTTGGACAGGGGGCGTTCAGCCCCAGCATTTT. Its translation: CASSRWTGGVQPQHF.

This chain connects TRBV9 to TRBJ1-5; D is uncertain. Germline CDR1 and CDR2: SGDLS and YYNGEE. V lost 2 bases and J 5 bases, leaving 8 bases between the germline ends. The CDR3 is 13 amino acids. CDR3 sequence: CASSVHSDQPQHF. As DNA, the CDR3 is TGTGCCAGCAGCGTTCATAGTGATCAGCCCCAGCATTTT.

J is TRBJ1-1 and V is TRBV5-1; tentative D call: TRBD1 (5 bases). Between the trimmed V and J ends, which lost 0 bases and 4 bases, there was a span of 13 bases. The length of the CDR3 is 15 residues. From germline, CDR1 is SGHRS and CDR2 YFSETQ. DNA of the CDR3: TGCGCCAGCAGCTTGGGAGGTCTAAGGGGCACTGAAGCTTTCTTT. Translation gives CASSLGGLRGTEAFF.

The rearrangement uses TRBV18 and TRBJ1-4, with a tentative D call TRBD1 (5 bases). Trimming removed 5 bases at V and 8 bases at J, with 24 bases between. This CDR3 is 17 amino acids long. Germline V gene sequence: CDR1 KGHSH, CDR2 LQKENI. The CDR3: CASSEALGLGLGEKLFF. The CDR3 bases are TGTGCCAGCTCAGAGGCCCTGGGGCTGGGTTTGGGAGAAAAACTGTTTTTT. Together with reference TRBV18 and TRBJ1-4, the CDR3 gives the full variable domain: NAGVMQNPRHLVRRRGQEARLRCSPMKGHSHVYWYRQLPEEGLKFMVYLQKENIIDESGMPKERFSAEFPKEGPSILRIQQVVRGDSAAYFCASSEALGLGLGEKLFFGSGTQLSVL.

The V and J genes are TRBV6-5 and TRBJ1-5; D may be TRBD1 (6 bases). Germline lookup yields CDR1 MNHEY and CDR2 SVGAGI. V was cut by 5 bases and J by 4 bases, with 9 bases left in between. The CDR3 is made up of 13 amino acids. CDR3 sequence reads: CASSQRGNQPQHF. As DNA, the CDR3 is TGTGCCAGCAGTCAAAGGGGGAATCAGCCCCAGCATTTT.

The chain employs TRBV7-9 and TRBJ1-3; D ambiguous. This CDR3 is 15 amino acids long. The ends were cut back, 5 bases at V and 0 bases at J, with 11 bases in the middle. Germline V CDR1 and CDR2: SEHNR, FQNEAQ (reference sequence). Written as DNA, the CDR3 is TGTGCCAGCAGCCTCGCGAGGAACTCTGGAAACACCATATATTTT. This encodes CASSLARNSGNTIYF.

The J gene is TRBJ1-6, the V gene TRBV5-1; D remains unclear. The CDR3 covers 13 residues. V lost 1 base and J 7 bases, leaving 6 bases between the germline ends. CDR1 and CDR2 from the germline V gene are SGHRS and YFSETQ. Written as DNA, the CDR3 is TGCGCCAGCAGCTTGAATCAGAATTCACCCCTCCACTTT. Translation: CASSLNQNSPLHF.

The chain couples TRBV20-1 to TRBJ1-1; D gene unclear. V was pared by 3 bases and J by 9 bases, with 14 bases between. The CDR3 loop spans 12 amino acids. Per germline, CDR1 DFQATT and CDR2 SNEGSKA (reference sequence). In DNA form, the CDR3 reads TGCAGTGCTAGTGAAGGACGGGAGAAAGCTTTCTTT. Protein product: CSASEGREKAFF.

V gene TRBV5-1 combines with J gene TRBJ1-1; 10 nucleotides align to TRBD1. The CDR3 runs 16 residues. V dropped 3 bases and J dropped 0; count of bases not matched to a gene: 5. CDR1 SGHRS and CDR2 YFSETQ come from the germline V gene. The CDR3 spells CASSSGTGVVNTEAFF. CDR3 bases: TGCGCCAGCAGCTCCGGGACAGGGGTCGTGAACACTGAAGCTTTCTTT. Full variable domain (missing parts from reference TRBV5-1 and TRBJ1-1): KAGVTQTPRYLIKTRGQQVTLSCSPISGHRSVSWYQQTPGQGLQFLFEYFSETQRNKGNFPGRFSGRQFSNSRSEMNVSTLELGDSALYLCASSSGTGVVNTEAFFGQGTRLTVV.

This chain connects TRBV18 to TRBJ1-2; 8 bases are shared with TRBD1. The germline V gene encodes CDR1 KGHSH and CDR2 LQKENI. This CDR3 region has 13 residues. The J segment lost 3 bases and the V segment lost 5 bases, leaving 2 bases of the junction unmatched. For the CDR3, the DNA is TGTGCCAGCTCAACGACAGGGGACTATGGCTACACCTTC. Protein sequence: CASSTTGDYGYTF.

The genes are TRBV28 and TRBJ2-2; 11 bases are shared with TRBD2. Germline V gene lookup returns CDR1 MDHEN and CDR2 SYDVKM. V shed 4 bases and J 2 bases; nucleotides not matched to a gene: 6. The CDR3 is 17 amino acids. The chain's CDR3 is CASSSGTSGRNTGELFF. DNA of the CDR3: TGTGCCAGCAGTTCCGGGACTAGCGGACGAAACACCGGGGAGCTGTTTTTT.

The gene calls are TRBV29-1 and TRBJ2-7; D is unclear. Germline V CDR1 and CDR2: SQVTM, ANQGSEA. The CDR3 is 11 residues long. V was clipped by 4 bases and J by 3 bases, with 7 bases between them. CDR3 sequence reads: CSVGNSYEQYF. CDR3 DNA: TGCAGCGTTGGAAACAGCTACGAGCAGTACTTC.

CDR3 sequence reads: CASLSSSREWNEQFF. CDR3 nucleotides: TGTGCCAGCCTCAGTTCAAGCCGGGAGTGGAATGAGCAGTTCTTC. The V gene is TRBV28, the J gene TRBJ2-1; D possibly corresponds to TRBD2 (6 bases). The V and J ends lost 8 bases and 7 bases respectively, with 21 bases between them. Per the germline V gene, CDR1 is MDHEN and CDR2 is SYDVKM. This CDR3 region has 15 residues.

This chain connects TRBV5-4 to TRBJ1-2; 8 bases match TRBD1. The J segment lost 7 bases and the V segment lost 5 bases, leaving 10 bases of the junction unmatched. The CDR3 is 14 residues long. The germline gives CDR1 SGHNT, CDR2 YYREEE (reference sequence). CDR3 loop: CASRQIFTGGGYTF. In DNA, the CDR3 is TGTGCCAGCAGACAAATATTTACAGGGGGTGGCTACACCTTC.

Concerning this clone: The same CDR3 can be traced to other DNA sequences in this sample. The chain carries TRBV18 and TRBJ2-2, with 9 bases identical to TRBD1. This CDR3 is 17 amino acids long. The germline V gene encodes CDR1 KGHSH and CDR2 LQKENI. V dropped 3 bases and J dropped 0; count of bases not matched to a gene: 5. The CDR3 here is CASSPGQGGPNTGELFF. The DNA for the CDR3 is TGTGCCAGCTCACCGGGACAGGGAGGCCCGAACACCGGGGAGCTGTTTTTT.

This chain connects TRBV2 to TRBJ1-4; weak D call: TRBD1 (6 bases). The germline V gene has CDR1 SNHLY and CDR2 FYNNEI. The CDR3 totals 15 residues. The V gene lost 0 bases and the J gene lost 7 bases, with 12 bases spanning the gap. The CDR3 nucleotides read TGTGCCAGCAGTGAAGCGGTTGGGACACGTGAAAAACTGTTTTTT. This sequence encodes CASSEAVGTREKLFF.

J is TRBJ2-7 and V is TRBV27; the match to TRBD2 covers 11 bases. V gave up 7 bases and J gave up 4 bases; unmatched junction bases: 9. Germline CDR1 is MNHEY and CDR2 is SMNVEV (reference sequence). This CDR3 is 15 amino acids long. The CDR3: CASNSGGANLYEQYF. The CDR3 bases are TGTGCCAGCAATAGCGGGGGGGCCAACCTTTACGAGCAGTACTTC.

The rearrangement joins TRBV7-9 to TRBJ1-2; 9 nucleotides agree with TRBD1. CDR3 length equals 14 residues. CDR1 and CDR2 from the germline V gene are SEHNR and FQNEAQ (reference sequence). V trimming: 10 bases; J trimming: 4 bases; junction bases outside the gene matches: 10. CDR3 nucleotides: TGTGCCACAGATTGGGGACAGGGTAGCTATGGCTACACCTTC. It translates to CATDWGQGSYGYTF.

The rearrangement uses TRBV9 and TRBJ1-3, with D perhaps TRBD1 (5 bases). The CDR3 is 16 amino acids. In germline, CDR1 is SGDLS, CDR2 YYNGEE. Trimming took 4 bases from V and 2 from J, leaving 16 bases between them. The CDR3 loop reads CASSLSPTDTGNTIYF. In DNA, the CDR3 is TGTGCCAGCAGCCTCTCCCCGACGGACACTGGAAACACCATATATTTT.